Listed here are 31 T cell receptor beta chains from one sample, sequenced in a study of OX40 agonist ivuxolimab in advanced cancers. TCRdb keeps only in-frame clones here, not all; method: immunoSEQ multiplex PCR. The sample holds just under 75,000 clones, about 94% seen once. The sample was CD4+ or CD8+ T cells sorted from blood, taken in a trial of the OX40 agonist ivuxolimab. The receptors stem from an adult with an advanced solid tumor such as melanoma, head and neck, liver or kidney cancer.

For the CDR3, the DNA is TGTGCCAGCAGTGAAGACCGGGACAGCAAGAGCTCTGGAAACACCATATATTTT. Its translation: CASSEDRDSKSSGNTIYF. The chain couples TRBV6-1 to TRBJ1-3; 7 bases fit TRBD1. The CDR3 spans 18 residues. Germline CDR1 reads MNHNS; CDR2 reads SASEGT. V was pared by 1 base and J by 0 bases, with 9 bases of the junction left unmatched.

This chain uses TRBV15 with TRBJ2-1, with D perhaps matching TRBD2 (6 bases). Trimming shortened V by 0 bases and J by 4 bases, and 10 bases separated the two germline ends. The CDR3 totals 15 residues. The germline V gene has CDR1 LNHNV and CDR2 YYDKDF (reference sequence). The chain's CDR3 is CATSRDQAGYNEQFF. The DNA of the CDR3 is TGTGCCACCAGCAGAGATCAGGCGGGGTACAATGAGCAGTTCTTC.

This chain joins TRBV6-5 and TRBJ2-1, with TRBD2 matching over 8 bases. Germline V gene lookup returns CDR1 MNHEY and CDR2 SVGAGI. The CDR3 is 15 amino acids. Trimming cost V 6 bases and J 2 bases; bases outside gene matches: 6. The CDR3 nucleotides read TGTGCCAGCAGCCACCCGGGGGGGCCCTACAATGAGCAGTTCTTC. Its protein product is CASSHPGGPYNEQFF.

J is TRBJ2-5 and V is TRBV18; 7 bases map to TRBD2. The junction had 7 bases not matched to a gene; V was cut back by 7 bases and J by 2 bases. This CDR3 comprises 14 residues. The germline CDR1 and CDR2 sequences are KGHSH and LQKENI. This CDR3 is CASFRGGRQETQYF. CDR3 nucleotides: TGTGCCAGCTTTCGGGGCGGGAGACAAGAGACCCAGTACTTC.

The chain couples TRBV30 to TRBJ1-2; weak D call: TRBD1 (6 bases). CDR3 length equals 13 residues. Germline V CDR1 and CDR2: GTSNPN, SVGIG (reference sequence). Trimming stripped 1 base from V and 2 bases from J, with 8 bases between. DNA of the CDR3: TGTGCCTGGAGTGGAGGGACAAACTATGGCTACACCTTC. This sequence encodes CAWSGGTNYGYTF.

The chain has TRBV6-5 and TRBJ2-5, with a tentative D call TRBD1 (5 bases). Germline-derived CDR1 and CDR2 are MNHEY and SVGAGI. The CDR3 extends over 16 amino acids. Trimming removed 0 bases at V and 4 bases at J, with 15 bases between. DNA for the CDR3: TGTGCCAGCAGTTACTCAGGGGATGGCTTAGGAGAGACCCAGTACTTC. The encoded protein is CASSYSGDGLGETQYF.

The chain joins TRBV5-1 to TRBJ2-2, with D tentatively TRBD2 (7 bases). This CDR3 comprises 15 residues. Germline V gives CDR1 SGHRS, CDR2 YFSETQ. With 3 bases removed from V and 7 bases from J, the gap between germline ends came to 16 bases. The CDR3 bases are TGCGCCAGCAGCTCGGATGGGGGGGCTGGCGGGGAGCTGTTTTTT. Protein sequence: CASSSDGGAGGELFF.

The chain links TRBV29-1 to TRBJ2-7; 12 bases align to TRBD2. The V segment lost 1 base and the J segment 3 bases; nucleotides outside the gene matches: 10. Germline lookup yields CDR1 SQVTM and CDR2 ANQGSEA. The CDR3 is 17 amino acids. The CDR3 loop is CSVEGMRTSGAGYEQYF. CDR3 nucleotides: TGCAGCGTTGAAGGGATGAGGACTAGCGGGGCGGGCTACGAGCAGTACTTC.

V gene TRBV29-1 combines with J gene TRBJ1-1; the D gene is possibly TRBD1 (5 bases). Germline V CDR1 and CDR2: SQVTM, ANQGSEA. Trimming removed 6 bases at V and 4 bases at J, with 12 bases between. The CDR3 covers 12 residues. CDR3 nucleotide sequence: TGCAGCGTCATGGGGGTGCTCACTGAAGCTTTCTTT. This codes for CSVMGVLTEAFF. Based on the CDR3 plus reference TRBV29-1 and TRBJ1-1, the full variable domain is SAVISQKPSRDICQRGTSLTIQCQVDSQVTMMFWYRQQPGQSLTLIATANQGSEATYESGFVIDKFPISRPNLTFSTLTVSNMSPEDSSIYLCSVMGVLTEAFFGQGTRLTVV.

The chain uses TRBV6-1 and TRBJ2-5, with unresolved D. The V and J ends lost 4 bases and 3 bases respectively, with 6 bases between them. Germline V gene sequence: CDR1 MNHNS, CDR2 SASEGT. The CDR3 is 12 amino acids. As DNA, the CDR3 is TGTGCCAGCAGTGTGGCAGAAGAGACCCAGTACTTC. Protein product: CASSVAEETQYF.

The J gene is TRBJ1-2, the V gene TRBV5-1, with a tentative D call TRBD1 (6 bases). The CDR3 sequence is 15 residues long. CDR1 is SGHRS and CDR2 is YFSETQ in the germline V gene. Between the trimmed V and J ends, which lost 4 bases and 0 bases, there was a span of 13 bases. CDR3 region: CASSPGHPANYGYTF. CDR3 DNA sequence: TGCGCCAGCAGCCCGGGACACCCAGCTAACTATGGCTACACCTTC.

This chain uses TRBV7-2 with TRBJ2-7; D unclear. With 4 bases removed from V and 0 bases from J, the gap between germline ends came to 10 bases. The CDR3 consists of 14 residues. The germline V gene encodes CDR1 SGHTA and CDR2 FQGNSA. CDR3 region: CASSSNAISYEQYF. Here the CDR3 DNA reads TGTGCCAGCAGCTCCAACGCAATCTCCTACGAGCAGTACTTC. The entire variable domain, with the rest obtained from reference TRBV7-2 and TRBJ2-7, is as follows: GAGVSQSPSNKVTEKGKDVELRCDPISGHTALYWYRQSLGQGLEFLIYFQGNSAPDKSGLPSDRFSAERTGGSVSTLTIQRTQQEDSAVYLCASSSNAISYEQYFGPGTRLTVT.

The chain employs TRBV11-2 and TRBJ1-2; D is perhaps TRBD1 (5 bases). Germline V gene data show CDR1 as SGHAT and CDR2 as FQNNGV. This CDR3 has 16 amino acids. V was cut by 4 bases and J by 8 bases, with 23 bases left in between. DNA for the CDR3: TGTGCCAGCAGCTCCTCCTCGGGGGTCTCCGTTGGGGGCTACACCTTC. Protein: CASSSSSGVSVGGYTF.

This clone is a singleton in its sample. The V and J genes are TRBV27 and TRBJ2-7; TRBD2 matches 7 bases. Losses at the gene ends were 6 bases for V and 2 bases for J; bases not matched to a gene: 10. The CDR3 covers 15 residues. Looked up from germline, CDR1 is MNHEY and CDR2 is SMNVEV (reference sequence). CDR3 DNA: TGTGCCAGCAGGCCAGCCGGGACTACCACCTACGAGCAGTACTTC. Protein product: CASRPAGTTTYEQYF.

In its sample, this clone was seen once. The rearrangement uses TRBV7-2 and TRBJ1-5, with a possible D match to TRBD1 (5 bases). Trimming cost V 4 bases and J 7 bases, with 11 bases left between them. The CDR3 has 13 amino acids. Germline V gene lookup returns CDR1 SGHTA and CDR2 FQGNSA. The CDR3: CASSSRVSQPQHF. The CDR3, as DNA: TGTGCCAGCAGCTCCAGGGTGTCCCAGCCCCAGCATTTT.

The V gene is TRBV27, the J gene TRBJ2-7; TRBD2 matches at 10 bases. Germline-derived CDR1 and CDR2 are MNHEY and SMNVEV (reference sequence). The length of the CDR3 is 15 residues. After removal of 2 bases from V and 6 bases from J, the junction contained 7 bases not matched to a gene. CDR3 sequence (DNA): TGTGCCAGCAGTTTAGGTAGCGGGAGGTCGGGCGAGCAGTACTTC. This translates into CASSLGSGRSGEQYF.

The V and J genes are TRBV15 and TRBJ2-1; a possible D gene is TRBD1 (5 bases). The CDR3 covers 15 residues. Trimming stripped 3 bases from V and 9 bases from J, with 18 bases between. Germline V lookup: CDR1 LNHNV, CDR2 YYDKDF (reference sequence). The CDR3 region is CATSSPAGFLVEQFF. CDR3 nucleotide sequence: TGTGCCACCAGCAGTCCGGCAGGGTTTTTAGTTGAGCAGTTCTTC.

The chain couples TRBV7-9 to TRBJ2-7, with 9 positions matching TRBD2. This CDR3 comprises 14 residues. J lost 3 bases, V lost 7 bases, and 7 bases had no gene match. Germline assignment: CDR1 SEHNR and CDR2 FQNEAQ (reference sequence). This CDR3 is CASTVAGVVYEQYF. The CDR3 DNA reads as TGTGCCAGCACCGTAGCGGGAGTCGTCTACGAGCAGTACTTC.

The chain employs TRBV5-1 and TRBJ2-7, with TRBD1 matching 7 bases. The germline gives CDR1 SGHRS, CDR2 YFSETQ. The CDR3 extends over 15 amino acids. With 4 bases clipped from V and 4 bases from J, the junction kept 11 bases outside the gene matches. The CDR3 protein is CASSARDSGEYEQYF. The CDR3, as DNA: TGCGCCAGCAGCGCCCGGGACAGTGGGGAATACGAGCAGTACTTC.

The rearrangement links TRBV30 to TRBJ1-3; D not resolved. V was clipped by 5 bases and J by 0 bases, with 17 bases between them. The CDR3 spans 16 residues. Germline V gene sequence: CDR1 GTSNPN, CDR2 SVGIG (reference sequence). The CDR3 DNA is TGTGCCTGGGGTTCCCCGGGCGTAAACTCTGGAAACACCATATATTTT. Its translation: CAWGSPGVNSGNTIYF.

The chain employs TRBV7-9 and TRBJ2-6; D not certain. CDR3 length: 14 residues. The germline CDR1 and CDR2 sequences are SEHNR and FQNEAQ (reference sequence). The V end was cut by 8 bases, the J end by 4 bases, with 12 bases between. CDR3 nucleotides: TGTGCCAGCGGCACAATTCAGGGGGCCAACGTCCTGACTTTC. Protein: CASGTIQGANVLTF.

The V gene is TRBV5-1, the J gene TRBJ2-1, with 8 bases lining up with TRBD2. The length of the CDR3 is 14 residues. From germline, CDR1 is SGHRS and CDR2 YFSETQ. The V segment lost 0 bases and the J segment 12 bases; nucleotides outside the gene matches: 8. CDR3 bases: TGCGCCAGCAGCTTGGCTCTAGCGGGCCTCGGGCAGTTCTTC. Translating gives CASSLALAGLGQFF.

The gene calls are TRBV30 and TRBJ2-5; D unresolved. Near its end, the DNA agrees better with TRBJ2-7, so the J call may be wrong. Germline CDR1 GTSNPN, CDR2 SVGIG (reference sequence). This CDR3 comprises 12 residues. CDR3 coding DNA: TGTGCCTGGGGAAGGGTTTCCTACGAGCAGTACTTC. Translating gives CAWGRVSYEQYF.

This chain connects TRBV18 to TRBJ1-5; no firm D call. CDR1 is KGHSH, CDR2 LQKENI, per germline. V lost 2 bases and J 4 bases, leaving 12 bases between the germline ends. The CDR3 extends over 15 amino acids. The CDR3 sequence is CASSPRADKNQPQHF. The CDR3, as DNA: TGTGCCAGCTCACCAAGGGCAGACAAGAATCAGCCCCAGCATTTT.

The V gene is TRBV2, the J gene TRBJ1-1, with a tentative D call TRBD1 (6 bases). This CDR3 is built from 13 residues. CDR1 and CDR2 from the germline V gene are SNHLY and FYNNEI. V gave up 5 bases and J gave up 2 bases, with 9 bases separating them. This CDR3 is CASSQQGNTEAFF. Written as DNA, the CDR3 is TGTGCCAGCAGTCAACAGGGTAACACTGAAGCTTTCTTT.

The chain employs TRBV5-8 and TRBJ2-6; 10 bases are a match to TRBD1. Trimming cost V 2 bases and J 1 base; bases outside gene matches: 6. There are 18 residues in the CDR3. The germline gives CDR1 SGHTS, CDR2 YDEGEE. Written as DNA, the CDR3 is TGTGCCAGCAGCTTCGGACAGGGGGTTGCTTCTGGGGCCAACGTCCTGACTTTC. Its protein is CASSFGQGVASGANVLTF. Looking up the rest from reference TRBV5-8 and TRBJ2-6 gives the full variable domain: EAGVTQSPTHLIKTRGQQATLRCSPISGHTSVYWYQQALGLGLQFLLWYDEGEERNRGNFPPRFSGRQFPNYSSELNVNALELEDSALYLCASSFGQGVASGANVLTFGAGSRLTVL.

The V call is TRBV5-1, the J call TRBJ2-2, with a possible D match to TRBD2 (7 bases). In germline, CDR1 is SGHRS, CDR2 YFSETQ. Trimming took 6 bases from V and 0 from J, leaving 18 bases between them. The CDR3 length is 17 residues. CDR3 loop: CASKVGGAGANTGELFF. DNA of the CDR3: TGCGCCAGCAAGGTGGGGGGGGCCGGAGCGAACACCGGGGAGCTGTTTTTT. The entire variable domain, with the rest obtained from reference TRBV5-1 and TRBJ2-2, is as follows: KAGVTQTPRYLIKTRGQQVTLSCSPISGHRSVSWYQQTPGQGLQFLFEYFSETQRNKGNFPGRFSGRQFSNSRSEMNVSTLELGDSALYLCASKVGGAGANTGELFFGEGSRLTVL.

The V call is TRBV7-2, the J call TRBJ1-1, with 8 bases fitting TRBD1. CDR3 length: 13 amino acids. Unmatched junction bases numbered 3, after V lost 5 bases and J lost 4 bases. Germline CDR1 is SGHTA and CDR2 is FQGNSA. The chain's CDR3 is CASSLTGGTEAFF. The CDR3 DNA reads as TGTGCCAGCAGCCTCACAGGGGGCACTGAAGCTTTCTTT.

The V and J genes are TRBV5-1 and TRBJ2-7; D possibly corresponds to TRBD1 (6 bases). CDR3 length equals 15 residues. Germline-derived CDR1 and CDR2 are SGHRS and YFSETQ. The V end was cut by 0 bases, the J end by 3 bases, with 13 bases between. The CDR3 region has the DNA TGCGCCAGCAGCTTGGACGGACAGCAGGTCTACGAGCAGTACTTC. Its protein is CASSLDGQQVYEQYF. The full variable domain, completed using reference TRBV5-1 and TRBJ2-7, is KAGVTQTPRYLIKTRGQQVTLSCSPISGHRSVSWYQQTPGQGLQFLFEYFSETQRNKGNFPGRFSGRQFSNSRSEMNVSTLELGDSALYLCASSLDGQQVYEQYFGPGTRLTVT.

The rearrangement joins TRBV2 to TRBJ2-7; 16 nucleotides line up with TRBD2. Per germline, CDR1 SNHLY and CDR2 FYNNEI. The CDR3 contains 15 residues. With 6 bases clipped from V and 2 bases from J, the junction kept 1 base outside the gene matches. The CDR3 region is CASRGTSGRAYEQYF. The CDR3 DNA follows: TGTGCCAGCAGGGGGACTAGCGGGAGGGCCTACGAGCAGTACTTC.

The chain couples TRBV18 to TRBJ2-2; 9 bases are a match to TRBD1. With 0 bases clipped from V and 5 bases from J, the junction kept 4 bases outside the gene matches. The germline V gene has CDR1 KGHSH and CDR2 LQKENI. CDR3 length: 16 residues. The CDR3, as DNA: TGTGCCAGCTCACCACCGCGGACAGGGGCTACCGGGGAGCTGTTTTTT. Protein sequence: CASSPPRTGATGELFF.